The 24 T cell receptor beta chains given below trace back to one sample, sequenced in a study of glioma-infiltrating T cells after dendritic cell vaccination. The data were produced by immunoSEQ multiplex PCR, yet TCRdb's version contains in-frame clones alone and is incomplete. In the table there are 85,000 to 100,000 clones, roughly four fifths of which are singletons. Noted time point: after dendritic cell vaccination, including at tumor progression/relapse. The sequences come from blood, collected after dendritic cell vaccination. These receptors came from a human donor with glioblastoma.

The chain employs TRBV4-1 and TRBJ2-7; D is perhaps TRBD2 (5 bases). This CDR3 is built from 15 residues. Germline values: CDR1 MGHRA, CDR2 YSYEKL. V lost 5 bases and J lost 2, with 16 bases in between. CDR3 bases: TGCGCCAGCAGCGTCCTCGGACTGCCGGCCTACGAGCAGTACTTC. Amino acid sequence: CASSVLGLPAYEQYF.

The chain carries TRBV10-3 and TRBJ1-1; maybe TRBD1 (6 bases). The ends were cut back, 7 bases at V and 4 bases at J, with 16 bases in the middle. The CDR3 loop spans 14 amino acids. In germline, CDR1 is ENHRY, CDR2 SYGVKD. CDR3 in amino acids: CAITAGQGTTEAFF. The DNA for the CDR3 is TGTGCCATCACCGCTGGGCAGGGGACCACTGAAGCTTTCTTT.

The rearrangement joins TRBV16 to TRBJ1-2; 8 positions match TRBD1. The CDR3 covers 15 residues. Germline CDR1 is KGHSY and CDR2 is FQNENV. Germline trimming cut 5 bases from V and 1 base from J; bases unmatched to any gene: 6. Here the CDR3 reads CASSVQGDRNYGYTF. CDR3 nucleotides: TGTGCCAGCAGCGTACAGGGGGACCGTAACTATGGCTACACCTTC.

The V call is TRBV27, the J call TRBJ2-3; possibly TRBD2 for D (6 bases). Germline V CDR1 and CDR2: MNHEY, SMNVEV (reference sequence). The CDR3 covers 12 residues. Trimming took off 6 bases at V and 5 bases at J, with 9 bases between the two ends. The CDR3 region has the DNA TGTGCCAGCAGCCAAGCGGGAGATACGCAGTATTTT. Translation gives CASSQAGDTQYF.

The gene calls are TRBV2 and TRBJ1-4; 9 nucleotides line up with TRBD1. CDR1 is SNHLY, CDR2 FYNNEI, per germline. CDR3 length: 13 residues. J was trimmed by 6 bases and V by 8 bases; bases with no gene match: 4. CDR3 nucleotides: TGTGCCAGCGGGACAGGGAGGGATGAAAAACTGTTTTTT. Translation gives CASGTGRDEKLFF.

V is TRBV5-1 and J is TRBJ1-1; TRBD1 aligns across 7 bases. The germline V gene has CDR1 SGHRS and CDR2 YFSETQ. The trim removed 2 bases at V and 5 bases at J, leaving 12 bases unmatched. This CDR3 contains 16 residues. The CDR3 loop is CASSLQRGPGNTEAFF. The CDR3 DNA sequence: TGCGCCAGCAGCTTACAGAGGGGGCCTGGTAATACTGAAGCTTTCTTT.

The CDR3 is CASSLSRDRGRSKNIQYF. In DNA, the CDR3 is TGTGCCAGCAGCCTGTCCCGGGACAGGGGACGGTCCAAAAACATTCAGTACTTC. The chain combines TRBV5-6 with TRBJ2-4; TRBD1 agrees at 10 bases. The CDR3 spans 18 residues. V lost 4 bases, J lost 2 bases, and 12 bases stayed unmatched. The V gene's germline CDR1 is SGHDT and CDR2 YYEEEE. Complete variable domain (other parts from reference TRBV5-6 and TRBJ2-4): DAGVTQSPTHLIKTRGQQVTLRCSPKSGHDTVSWYQQALGQGPQFIFQYYEEEERQRGNFPDRFSGHQFPNYSSELNVNALLLGDSALYLCASSLSRDRGRSKNIQYFGAGTRLSVL.

The chain uses TRBV27 and TRBJ2-7; D perhaps matches TRBD2 (6 bases). The germline V and J ends were trimmed by 2 bases and 2 bases, with 16 bases remaining between them. The CDR3 has 16 residues. Looked up from germline, CDR1 is MNHEY and CDR2 is SMNVEV (reference sequence). CDR3 nucleotides: TGTGCCAGCAGTTTAAGAGGGCGGGCGGGACCCTACGAGCAGTACGTC. Protein product: CASSLRGRAGPYEQYV.

The chain combines TRBV18 with TRBJ1-5; the D is unclear. V dropped 6 bases and J dropped 2 bases, with 8 bases sitting between them. Germline CDR1 is KGHSH and CDR2 is LQKENI. The CDR3 spans 13 residues. This CDR3 is CASSRVGNQPQHF. As DNA, the CDR3 is TGTGCCAGCTCCCGAGTTGGCAATCAGCCCCAGCATTTT.

The chain is built from TRBV4-2 and TRBJ2-3, with 11 bases that match TRBD2. The CDR3 is 18 amino acids. J lost 1 base, V lost 4 bases, and 10 bases had no gene match. Germline loops: CDR1 LGHNA, CDR2 YNFKEQ. CDR3 DNA: TGTGCCAGCAGCCCCAACCCCCTAGCGGGGGGAGGCACAGATACGCAGTATTTT. Residues: CASSPNPLAGGGTDTQYF.

The chain employs TRBV19 and TRBJ2-5; maybe TRBD2 (5 bases). Germline V gene lookup returns CDR1 LNHDA and CDR2 SQIVND (reference sequence). Trimming pared 7 bases from V and 5 bases from J, leaving 23 bases between. This CDR3 region has 16 residues. The CDR3 loop is CASIGSADPLGETQYF. CDR3 bases: TGTGCCAGTATCGGGTCAGCGGATCCCCTTGGTGAGACCCAGTACTTC.

This chain links TRBV19 with TRBJ2-7, with 11 bases that match TRBD1. From germline, CDR1 is LNHDA and CDR2 SQIVND (reference sequence). Trimming cost V 10 bases and J 3 bases; bases outside gene matches: 5. This CDR3 has 13 residues. In DNA form, the CDR3 reads TGTGCCACCTCCGGGACAGGGGGCTACGAGCAGTACTTC. Translated: CATSGTGGYEQYF.

This sequence joins TRBV6-5 and TRBJ2-2; tentatively, D is TRBD2 (5 bases). Germline V lookup: CDR1 MNHEY, CDR2 SVGAGI. The CDR3 sequence is 16 residues long. V was shortened by 4 bases and J by 5 bases, with 17 bases between the two germline ends. The chain's CDR3 is CASSFPLGPGTGELFF. The CDR3 region has the DNA TGTGCCAGCAGTTTTCCGCTTGGCCCGGGGACCGGGGAGCTGTTTTTT.

The chain has TRBV30 and TRBJ2-7; 10 bases agree with TRBD1. This CDR3 region has 16 residues. The V segment lost 5 bases and the J segment 4 bases; nucleotides outside the gene matches: 14. Germline-derived CDR1 and CDR2 are GTSNPN and SVGIG (reference sequence). The CDR3 DNA follows: TGTGCCTGGTCTCGGAGCCCCGGGACAGGGGTATACGAGCAGTACGTC. It encodes CAWSRSPGTGVYEQYV.

This clone has more than one count but fewer than ten. This chain connects TRBV5-1 to TRBJ1-4; a possible D gene is TRBD1 (5 bases). Trimming shortened V by 0 bases and J by 7 bases, and 13 bases separated the two germline ends. Per the germline V gene, CDR1 is SGHRS and CDR2 is YFSETQ. The CDR3 has 15 amino acids. The CDR3 is CASSLAQGQAEKLFF. The CDR3 coding sequence is TGCGCCAGCAGCTTGGCCCAGGGTCAGGCTGAAAAACTGTTTTTT. Variable domain in full (rest from reference TRBV5-1 and TRBJ1-4): KAGVTQTPRYLIKTRGQQVTLSCSPISGHRSVSWYQQTPGQGLQFLFEYFSETQRNKGNFPGRFSGRQFSNSRSEMNVSTLELGDSALYLCASSLAQGQAEKLFFGSGTQLSVL.

The chain joins TRBV4-2 to TRBJ2-3, with 13 bases lining up with TRBD2. The CDR3 loop spans 17 amino acids. The ends lost 4 bases at V and 0 bases at J; junction bases unmatched: 4. Germline CDR1 reads LGHNA; CDR2 reads YNFKEQ. As DNA, the CDR3 is TGTGCCAGCAGCCGGGGGACTAGCGGGACTAGCACAGATACGCAGTATTTT. Translated, it gives CASSRGTSGTSTDTQYF.

The chain carries TRBV6-1 and TRBJ2-1, with 8 bases aligning to TRBD1. Trimming at V came to 4 bases and at J to 0 bases, leaving 5 bases not matched to a gene. Germline V lookup: CDR1 MNHNS, CDR2 SASEGT. This CDR3 comprises 16 residues. DNA of the CDR3: TGTGCCAGCAGTGGGCGGACAGGGAGCTCCTACAATGAGCAGTTCTTC. This encodes CASSGRTGSSYNEQFF.

V is TRBV5-1 and J is TRBJ2-3, with 8 positions matching TRBD2. The germline gives CDR1 SGHRS, CDR2 YFSETQ. The CDR3 covers 15 residues. V was clipped by 0 bases and J by 5 bases; unmatched bases: 5. In DNA, the CDR3 is TGCGCCAGCAGCTTGGGCGGGAGGCCGGAAGATACGCAGTATTTT. This sequence encodes CASSLGGRPEDTQYF.

The genes are TRBV14 and TRBJ2-6, with 8 bases identical to TRBD1. The V gene end was trimmed by 3 bases and the J gene end by 2 bases; junction bases not matched to a gene: 0. The germline V gene has CDR1 SGHDN and CDR2 FVKESK. CDR3 length equals 15 residues. The CDR3 DNA follows: TGTGCCAGCAGCCAGGACAGGGCTGGGGCCAACGTCCTGACTTTC. Translated, it gives CASSQDRAGANVLTF.

The CDR3 reads CASSAGGGPYNEQFF. In DNA, the CDR3 is TGTGCCAGCAGTGCCGGGGGGGGCCCCTACAATGAGCAGTTCTTC. The rearrangement links TRBV6-1 to TRBJ2-1, with 8 bases that match TRBD2. CDR1 MNHNS and CDR2 SASEGT come from the germline V gene. This CDR3 region has 15 residues. Losses at the gene ends were 4 bases for V and 2 bases for J; bases not matched to a gene: 4.

This clone has only a few counts. The rearrangement joins TRBV2 to TRBJ2-7; 13 bases match TRBD2. Germline V gives CDR1 SNHLY, CDR2 FYNNEI. Trimming cost V 10 bases and J 7 bases; bases outside gene matches: 10. This CDR3 comprises 14 residues. The CDR3 nucleotides are TGTGCCATTTTTGGGACTAGCGGGACTCTGGAGCAGTACGTC. Its protein is CAIFGTSGTLEQYV.

V gene TRBV5-1 combines with J gene TRBJ1-6; D gene unclear. Deletions cut 0 bases from V and 7 bases from J, with 11 bases between. The CDR3 covers 15 residues. Germline values: CDR1 SGHRS, CDR2 YFSETQ. The CDR3 region is CASSLAGLANSPLHF. CDR3 DNA sequence: TGCGCCAGCAGCTTGGCGGGGTTAGCGAATTCACCCCTCCACTTT.

J is TRBJ2-2 and V is TRBV5-6, with 8 bases identical to TRBD1. This CDR3 region has 16 residues. The germline V gene encodes CDR1 SGHDT and CDR2 YYEEEE. V dropped 4 bases and J dropped 2; count of bases not matched to a gene: 7. The CDR3 protein is CASSPQGARNTGELFF. Written as DNA, the CDR3 is TGTGCCAGCAGCCCCCAGGGGGCGCGAAACACCGGGGAGCTGTTTTTT. Filled out from reference TRBV5-6 and TRBJ2-2, the complete variable domain reads DAGVTQSPTHLIKTRGQQVTLRCSPKSGHDTVSWYQQALGQGPQFIFQYYEEEERQRGNFPDRFSGHQFPNYSSELNVNALLLGDSALYLCASSPQGARNTGELFFGEGSRLTVL.

This chain joins TRBV7-9 and TRBJ1-5; D might be TRBD1 (6 bases). V was cut by 6 bases and J by 3 bases, with 12 bases left in between. The germline CDR1 and CDR2 sequences are SEHNR and FQNEAQ (reference sequence). CDR3 size: 14 residues. The CDR3 loop reads CASSQQGINQPQHF. The CDR3 nucleotides read TGTGCCAGCAGTCAACAGGGAATCAATCAGCCCCAGCATTTT.